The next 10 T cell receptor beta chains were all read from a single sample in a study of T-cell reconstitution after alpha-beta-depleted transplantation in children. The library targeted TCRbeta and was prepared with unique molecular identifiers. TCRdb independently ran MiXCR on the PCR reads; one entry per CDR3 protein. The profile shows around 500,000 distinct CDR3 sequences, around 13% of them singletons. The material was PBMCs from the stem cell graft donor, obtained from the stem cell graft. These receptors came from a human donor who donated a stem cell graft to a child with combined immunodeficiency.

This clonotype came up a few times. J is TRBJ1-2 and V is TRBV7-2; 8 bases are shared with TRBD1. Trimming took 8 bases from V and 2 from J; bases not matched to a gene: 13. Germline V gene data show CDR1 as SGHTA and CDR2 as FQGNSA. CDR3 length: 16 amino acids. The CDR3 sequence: CASVRTGRNFNYGYTF. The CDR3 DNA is TGTGCCAGCGTACGGACAGGGAGAAACTTCAACTATGGCTACACCTTC.

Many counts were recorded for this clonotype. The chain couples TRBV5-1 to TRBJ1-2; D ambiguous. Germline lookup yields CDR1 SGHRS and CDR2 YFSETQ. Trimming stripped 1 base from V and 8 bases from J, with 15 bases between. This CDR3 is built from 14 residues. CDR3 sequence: CASSLSSPPGGYTF. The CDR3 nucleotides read TGCGCCAGCAGCTTGTCGTCTCCACCGGGGGGCTACACCTTC.

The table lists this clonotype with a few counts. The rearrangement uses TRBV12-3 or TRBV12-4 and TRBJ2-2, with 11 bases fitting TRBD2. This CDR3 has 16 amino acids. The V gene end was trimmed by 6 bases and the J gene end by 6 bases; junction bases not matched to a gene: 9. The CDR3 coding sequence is TGTGCCAGCAGGTCCGGGACTAGCGGTCCAGCCGGGGAGCTGTTTTTT. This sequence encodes CASRSGTSGPAGELFF.

The CDR3 DNA follows: TGCGCCAGCAGCTTTATGGACAGGGGGAATTCACCCCTCCACTTT. This translates into CASSFMDRGNSPLHF. The V gene is TRBV5-1, the J gene TRBJ1-6, with TRBD1 identical over 10 bases. The CDR3 is 15 amino acids. The V segment lost 2 bases and the J segment 7 bases; nucleotides outside the gene matches: 3. CDR1 and CDR2 (germline): SGHRS, YFSETQ.

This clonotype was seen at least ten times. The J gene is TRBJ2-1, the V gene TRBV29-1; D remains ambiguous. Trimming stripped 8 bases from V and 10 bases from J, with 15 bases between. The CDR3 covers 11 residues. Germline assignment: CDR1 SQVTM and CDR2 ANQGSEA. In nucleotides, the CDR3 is TGCAGCCATCTCCTACTGTGGGAGCAGTTCTTC. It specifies CSHLLLWEQFF.

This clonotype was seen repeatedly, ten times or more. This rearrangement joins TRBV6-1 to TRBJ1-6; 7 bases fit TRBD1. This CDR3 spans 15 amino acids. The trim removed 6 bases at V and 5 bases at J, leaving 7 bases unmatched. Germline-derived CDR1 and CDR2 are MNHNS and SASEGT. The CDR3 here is CASSRGDSNNSPLHF. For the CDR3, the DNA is TGTGCCAGCAGCCGCGGGGACAGTAATAATTCACCCCTCCACTTT.

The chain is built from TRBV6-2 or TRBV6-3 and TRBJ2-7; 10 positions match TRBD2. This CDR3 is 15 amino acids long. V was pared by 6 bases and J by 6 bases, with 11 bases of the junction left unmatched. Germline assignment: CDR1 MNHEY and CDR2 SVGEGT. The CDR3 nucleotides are TGTGCCAGCAGACTCGGACTAGCGGAGGGGGTCGAGCAGTACTTC. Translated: CASRLGLAEGVEQYF.

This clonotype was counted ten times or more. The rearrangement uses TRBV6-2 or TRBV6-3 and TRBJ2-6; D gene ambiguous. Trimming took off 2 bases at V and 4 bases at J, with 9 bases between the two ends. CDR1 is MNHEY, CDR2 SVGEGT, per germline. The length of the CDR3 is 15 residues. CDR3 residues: CASSYEGPGANVLTF. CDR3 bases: TGTGCCAGCAGTTACGAAGGGCCGGGGGCCAACGTCCTGACTTTC.

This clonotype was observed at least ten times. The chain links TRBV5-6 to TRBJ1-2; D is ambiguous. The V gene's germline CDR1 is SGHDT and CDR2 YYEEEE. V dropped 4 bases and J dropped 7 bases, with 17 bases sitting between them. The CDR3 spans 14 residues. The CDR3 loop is CASSLGEGGGGYTF. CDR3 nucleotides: TGTGCCAGCAGCCTCGGGGAGGGCGGAGGTGGCTACACCTTC.

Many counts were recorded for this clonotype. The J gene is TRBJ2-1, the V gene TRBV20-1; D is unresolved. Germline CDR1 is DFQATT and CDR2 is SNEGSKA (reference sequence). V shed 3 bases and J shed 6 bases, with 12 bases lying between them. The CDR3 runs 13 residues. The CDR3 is CSASTSFGNEQFF. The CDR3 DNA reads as TGCAGTGCTAGCACCAGCTTTGGCAATGAGCAGTTCTTC.